This T cell receptor (beta chain) was recovered during a study of blood T cell repertoires in COVID-19. Study overall: Samples came from the United States, Italy and Spain, spanning acute and convalescent COVID-19. T cells, B-cell-depleted T cells, or PBMCs supplied cDNA or gDNA.

Original handling: By means of reference gene primer amplification, nucleated cell counts were estimated. Assay: immunoSEQ multiplex PCR; the TCRdb copy retains only in-frame clones and omits some. That table gives V, J and clone size, and the DNA gave D and trimming. There are about 110,000 clones in the sample; approximately 82% occur only once, and less than 5% lies in the top ten. J lost 8 bases, V lost 0 bases, and 2 bases had no gene match. Germline CDR1 reads SGHRS; CDR2 reads YFSETQ. This CDR3 spans 13 amino acids. The sample comprised peripheral blood. The chain uses TRBV5-1 and TRBJ1-2, with 9 positions matching TRBD1. The origin of this receptor is a woman aged 70 to 79 with acute or convalescent COVID-19. CDR3 region: CASSLGDREGYTF. The CDR3 DNA follows: TGCGCCAGCAGCTTGGGGGACAGGGAGGGCTACACCTTC.